This T cell receptor beta chain was obtained from a study of blood T cell repertoires in COVID-19. Germline CDR1 reads MNHEY; CDR2 reads SVGAGI. V lost 8 bases, J lost 3 bases, and 19 bases lay in between. CDR3 length equals 15 residues. Sequencing was performed with immunoSEQ multiplex PCR; in TCRdb, only in-frame clones are kept and a portion is missing. The sample lists 150,000 to 200,000 clones; around 87% were seen once. The genes are TRBV6-5 and TRBJ1-1; TRBD1 is a possible D gene (6 bases). The specimen was peripheral blood. The clonotype comes from a man aged 35 to 55 with active or convalescent COVID-19. The CDR3 reads CASLPPKEGDTEAFF. CDR3 nucleotide sequence: TGTGCCAGCCTCCCACCCAAAGAGGGGGACACTGAAGCTTTCTTT.